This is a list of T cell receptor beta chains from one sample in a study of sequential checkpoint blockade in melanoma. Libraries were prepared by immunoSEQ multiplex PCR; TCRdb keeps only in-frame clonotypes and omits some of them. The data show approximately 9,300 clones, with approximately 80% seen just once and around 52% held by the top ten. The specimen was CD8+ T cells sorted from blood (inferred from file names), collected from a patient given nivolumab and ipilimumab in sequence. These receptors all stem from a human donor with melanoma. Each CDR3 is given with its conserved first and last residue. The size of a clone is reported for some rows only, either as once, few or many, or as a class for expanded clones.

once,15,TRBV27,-,CASSATGTVSYEQYF
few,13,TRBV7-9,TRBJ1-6,CASSQAGDSPLHF
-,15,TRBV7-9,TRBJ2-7,CASSNAGTGGHEQYF
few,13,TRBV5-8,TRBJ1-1,CASSLGHNTEAFF
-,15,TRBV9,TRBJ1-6,CASSLRDRSNSPLHF
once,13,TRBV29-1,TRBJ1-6,CSVADREGSPLHF
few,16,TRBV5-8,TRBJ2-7,CASSQEGTSGGYEQYF
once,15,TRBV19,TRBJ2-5,CASTLSGTGGGEQYF
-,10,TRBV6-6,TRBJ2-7,CASSSGEQYF
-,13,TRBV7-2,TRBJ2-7,CASSDYSWVEQYF
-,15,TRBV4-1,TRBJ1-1,CASSQDAGVNTEAFF
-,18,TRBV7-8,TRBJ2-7,CASSPDPGQGVSSYEQYF
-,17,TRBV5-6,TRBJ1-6,CASSLEGTGPLNSPLHF
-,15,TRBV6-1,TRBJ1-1,CASRNREGYGTEAFF
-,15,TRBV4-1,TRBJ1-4,CASSLEGATNEKLFF
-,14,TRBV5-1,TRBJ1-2,CASSRGGALYGYTF
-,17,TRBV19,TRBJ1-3,CASSIGSTQTSGNTIYF
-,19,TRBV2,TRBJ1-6,CASSGSEGTGRFFNSPLHF
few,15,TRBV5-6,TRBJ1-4,CASSLASEGNEKLFF
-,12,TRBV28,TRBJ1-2,CASRDRGYGYTF
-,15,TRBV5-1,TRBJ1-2,CASSSQLGTNYGYTF
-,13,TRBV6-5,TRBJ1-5,CASRPGGSQPQHF
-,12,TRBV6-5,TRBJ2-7,CASSLNGYEQYF
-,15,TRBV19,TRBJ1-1,CASSIWTVMNTEAFF
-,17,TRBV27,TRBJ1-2,CASSPWTGEWGSYGYTF
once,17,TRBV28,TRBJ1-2,CASSHQPSGVPNYGYTF
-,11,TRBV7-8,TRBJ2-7,CASSSGFEQYF